The present T cell receptor (beta chain) was sequenced within a study of vaccination effects on CD4 cells after COVID-19. Overall study context: Samples that were drawn after vaccination came a median of 72 days after the second dose. About 2 million PBMC were seeded per well and grown in the presence of roughly 9.3 IU/ml IL-2 and around 11 ug/ml peptides.

CD4+ T cells were isolated after around 10 days of culture. The person's infection with SARS-CoV-2, confirmed by PCR, took place between March and December 2020. Either the BNT162b2 or mRNA-1273 vaccine was given to participants in two doses. Trimming cost V 0 bases and J 12 bases; bases outside gene matches: 8. The CDR3 loop spans 15 amino acids. Germline CDR1 reads SGHRS; CDR2 reads YFSETQ. Data came from immunoSEQ multiplex PCR; TCRdb stores just in-frame clones and leaves some out. The sample includes around 53,000 clones, over 60% of them seen just once. Note on this clone: What it binds is unknown.

This clonotype originated in a human donor who had a prior SARS-CoV-2 infection. The rearrangement uses TRBV5-1 and TRBJ2-1; 11 nucleotides align to TRBD2. The sequenced sample was CD4+ T cells from PBMCs cultured without peptide, obtained after COVID-19 vaccination. The CDR3 region is CASSLELAGAQGQFF. The CDR3 nucleotides are TGCGCCAGCAGCTTGGAACTAGCGGGAGCCCAAGGGCAGTTCTTC.